This entry describes one TCR beta chain. These data originate in a study of T cells after posttransplantation cyclophosphamide. The ends were cut back, 5 bases at V and 2 bases at J, with 12 bases in the middle. The length of the CDR3 is 14 residues. The germline CDR1 and CDR2 sequences are LNHDA and SQIVND (reference sequence). Sequencing was performed with immunoSEQ multiplex PCR; in TCRdb, only in-frame clones are kept and a portion is missing. In the table there are more than 10,000 clones, just under 85% of which are singletons. Treatment was busulfan-fludarabine conditioning, a marrow graft, and cyclophosphamide on days +3 and +4.

The source was PBMCs, collected approximately 1,800 days after allogeneic stem cell transplant with posttransplant cyclophosphamide. The V gene is TRBV19, the J gene TRBJ2-5; D ambiguous. The clonotype was recovered from a female patient in her fifties who received an allogeneic stem cell transplant from a related donor, was CMV-positive, and had no GVHD. Some T cells may trace back to the graft donor. CDR3 sequence: CASSFRSRQETQYF. DNA of the CDR3: TGTGCCAGTAGTTTTCGGAGCCGACAAGAGACCCAGTACTTC.